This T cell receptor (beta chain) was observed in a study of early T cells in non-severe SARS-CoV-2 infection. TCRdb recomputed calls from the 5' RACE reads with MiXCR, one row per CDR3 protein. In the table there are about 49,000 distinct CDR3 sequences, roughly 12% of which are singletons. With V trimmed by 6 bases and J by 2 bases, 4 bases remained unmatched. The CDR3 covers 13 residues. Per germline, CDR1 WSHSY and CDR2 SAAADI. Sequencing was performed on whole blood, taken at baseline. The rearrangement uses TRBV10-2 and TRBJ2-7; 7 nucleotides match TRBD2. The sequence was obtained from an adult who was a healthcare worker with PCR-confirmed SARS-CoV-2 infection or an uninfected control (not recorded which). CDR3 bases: TGCGCCAGCAGAGCTAGCGGTCCCTACGAGCAGTACTTC. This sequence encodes CASRASGPYEQYF.